This passage covers 32 T cell receptor beta chains from one sample sequenced in a study of CD8 T cells in Susac syndrome (dated by TCRdb to between 2018 and 2021). Library creation used the immunoSEQ multiplex PCR assay. RNA was extracted using the RNeasy kit, and about 0.45 to 1 ug of the RNA was reverse transcribed with random hexamers. TCRdb ran its own pipeline on the public reads, namely fastp trimming at Q25 and MiXCR clone calling, and kept in-frame beta chains. Each CDR3 protein appears once, grouped with its most common genes and DNA. The sample data list under 200,000 distinct CDR3 sequences, and roughly 94% of these were observed just once. Around 0.16% of the sample is held by the ten biggest clonotypes. Sequenced material: CD8+ T cells from PBMCs. Receptors were obtained from a human donor with Susac syndrome.

The chain uses TRBV6-5 and TRBJ1-2, with a weak D call TRBD1 (5 bases). This CDR3 region has 13 residues. V lost 7 bases and J 3 bases, leaving 12 bases between the germline ends. CDR1 MNHEY and CDR2 SVGAGI come from the germline V gene. The CDR3 sequence is CASTGGRDYGYTF. The CDR3 DNA reads TGTGCCAGCACTGGGGGTCGGGACTATGGCTACACCTTC.

The chain combines TRBV7-9 with TRBJ1-2, with TRBD1 as a possible D gene (5 bases). The V and J ends lost 3 bases and 6 bases respectively, with 8 bases between them. Germline loops: CDR1 SEHNR, CDR2 FQNEAQ (reference sequence). The CDR3 consists of 12 residues. The CDR3 DNA follows: TGTGCCAGCAGCTTTGACAGAGATGGCTACACCTTC. Its translation is CASSFDRDGYTF.

J is TRBJ2-1 and V is TRBV19; 13 bases are shared with TRBD2. CDR3 length: 14 residues. Germline V gene lookup returns CDR1 LNHDA and CDR2 SQIVND (reference sequence). V gave up 8 bases and J gave up 8 bases; unmatched junction bases: 6. The CDR3 is CASPGTSGEDEQFF. CDR3 DNA sequence: TGTGCCAGTCCCGGGACTAGCGGGGAGGATGAGCAGTTCTTC.

The V and J genes are TRBV7-9 and TRBJ1-6; tentatively, D is TRBD1 (6 bases). Germline V gene data show CDR1 as SEHNR and CDR2 as FQNEAQ (reference sequence). The length of the CDR3 is 15 residues. V lost 3 bases and J lost 6, with 12 bases in between. CDR3 loop: CASSFIVDSNSPLHF. CDR3 in DNA: TGTGCCAGCAGCTTTATCGTGGACAGTAATTCACCCCTCCACTTT.

This sequence joins TRBV27 and TRBJ1-2, with TRBD1 as a possible D gene (5 bases). Trimming left V 3 bases short and J 2 bases short, with 13 bases between. Per germline, CDR1 MNHEY and CDR2 SMNVEV (reference sequence). The CDR3 loop spans 15 amino acids. The CDR3 loop is CASSFPMTVNYGYTF. The CDR3, as DNA: TGTGCCAGCAGTTTCCCCATGACAGTCAACTATGGCTACACCTTC.

This sequence joins TRBV30 and TRBJ2-7; a weak D match, TRBD1 (6 bases). The CDR3 runs 12 residues. The germline V gene has CDR1 GTSNPN and CDR2 SVGIG (reference sequence). V gave up 1 base and J gave up 3 bases, with 7 bases separating them. The chain's CDR3 is CAWSGRGYEQYF. Written as DNA, the CDR3 is TGTGCCTGGAGTGGCAGGGGCTACGAGCAGTACTTC.

The rearrangement joins TRBV24-1 to TRBJ2-1; D gene unclear. CDR1 is KGHDR and CDR2 is SFDVKD in the germline V gene. The CDR3 loop spans 12 amino acids. V lost 4 bases to trimming and J lost 3 bases, with 3 bases between them. CDR3 amino acids: CATSDYYNEQFF. The CDR3 DNA follows: TGTGCCACCAGTGACTACTACAATGAGCAGTTCTTC.

The chain has TRBV6-5 and TRBJ1-1; no firm D call. V gave up 5 bases and J gave up 2 bases, with 12 bases separating them. The CDR3 consists of 14 residues. Germline CDR1 and CDR2: MNHEY and SVGAGI. The CDR3 protein is CASSIHRSNTEAFF. CDR3 nucleotide sequence: TGTGCCAGCAGTATACACAGATCAAACACTGAAGCTTTCTTT.

The chain combines TRBV9 with TRBJ1-2; 7 bases are a match to TRBD1. V was clipped by 0 bases and J by 1 base; unmatched bases: 3. CDR1 SGDLS and CDR2 YYNGEE come from the germline V gene. The CDR3 is 15 residues long. Here the CDR3 DNA reads TGTGCCAGCAGCGTAGCAGACAGGGATAACTATGGCTACACCTTC. This codes for CASSVADRDNYGYTF.

This clonotype occurred once. Written as DNA, the CDR3 is TGTGCCAGCAGCTTGGGGGTGGGATCACCCCTCCACTTT. It is translated as CASSLGVGSPLHF. The chain uses TRBV5-6 and TRBJ1-6; D uncertain. The CDR3 is made up of 13 amino acids. Germline CDR1 SGHDT, CDR2 YYEEEE. Between the trimmed V and J ends, which lost 0 bases and 10 bases, there was a span of 8 bases. Based on the CDR3 plus reference TRBV5-6 and TRBJ1-6, the full variable domain is DAGVTQSPTHLIKTRGQQVTLRCSPKSGHDTVSWYQQALGQGPQFIFQYYEEEERQRGNFPDRFSGHQFPNYSSELNVNALLLGDSALYLCASSLGVGSPLHFGNGTRLTVT.

The V gene is TRBV5-1, the J gene TRBJ2-3, with 13 bases matching TRBD2. Germline CDR1 is SGHRS and CDR2 is YFSETQ. The CDR3 contains 18 residues. J was trimmed by 4 bases and V by 0 bases; bases with no gene match: 8. CDR3 in amino acids: CASSLGTSGGARADTQYF. The CDR3 DNA reads TGCGCCAGCAGCTTGGGTACTAGCGGGGGGGCTCGCGCAGATACGCAGTATTTT.

The DNA of the CDR3 is TGTGCCAGCAGTTTAGCAGGGGGGAACGATGAGCAGTTCTTC. Translated, it gives CASSLAGGNDEQFF. The V and J genes are TRBV12-3 or TRBV12-4 and TRBJ2-1; D might be TRBD1 or TRBD2, each matching 6 bases. Trimming left V 0 bases short and J 8 bases short, with 11 bases between. There are 14 residues in the CDR3.

The chain couples TRBV20-1 to TRBJ2-3; a weak D match, TRBD2 (6 bases). The germline CDR1 and CDR2 sequences are DFQATT and SNEGSKA (reference sequence). Deletions cut 1 base from V and 2 bases from J, with 16 bases between. The length of the CDR3 is 16 residues. The CDR3 DNA reads as TGCAGTGCTAGAGCGCGGGGACCACGAAACACAGATACGCAGTATTTT. Translating it yields CSARARGPRNTDTQYF.

This clonotype was observed once. The chain combines TRBV20-1 with TRBJ2-1, with 10 bases matching TRBD2. J was trimmed by 7 bases and V by 6 bases; bases with no gene match: 9. CDR3 size: 14 residues. Per germline, CDR1 DFQATT and CDR2 SNEGSKA (reference sequence). This CDR3 is CSATLTSGVNEQFF. In DNA form, the CDR3 reads TGCAGTGCAACCCTCACTAGCGGGGTAAATGAGCAGTTCTTC.

The genes are TRBV5-6 and TRBJ2-1, with TRBD2 as a possible D gene (7 bases). The CDR3 sequence is 13 residues long. The V gene lost 0 bases and the J gene lost 8 bases, with 9 bases spanning the gap. CDR1 and CDR2 from the germline V gene are SGHDT and YYEEEE. CDR3 nucleotides: TGTGCCAGCAGCTTGGGGGGGGGCGATGAGCAGTTCTTC. Its translation is CASSLGGGDEQFF.

This chain links TRBV6-5 with TRBJ1-1; D gene uncertain. Germline CDR1 is MNHEY and CDR2 is SVGAGI. Trimming pared 6 bases from V and 4 bases from J, leaving 12 bases between. This CDR3 spans 13 amino acids. The CDR3 DNA is TGTGCCAGCAGACCCTTGAGGAGCACTGAAGCTTTCTTT. Protein product: CASRPLRSTEAFF.

The chain has TRBV4-1 and TRBJ2-5; 10 bases fit TRBD2. Trimming at V came to 2 bases and at J to 5 bases, leaving 8 bases not matched to a gene. The CDR3 runs to 16 residues. Germline CDR1 and CDR2: MGHRA and YSYEKL. CDR3 nucleotides: TGCGCCAGCAGCCAACTAGCGGGAGTCCCGGGGGAGACCCAGTACTTC. Translating gives CASSQLAGVPGETQYF.

The rearrangement uses TRBV30 and TRBJ1-1; D unclear. Per germline, CDR1 GTSNPN and CDR2 SVGIG (reference sequence). V was trimmed by 7 bases and J by 3 bases, leaving 9 bases between them. The length of the CDR3 is 11 residues. DNA of the CDR3: TGTGCCTCCGACCCGGACACTGAAGCTTTCTTT. Translating it yields CASDPDTEAFF.

The V and J genes are TRBV5-4 and TRBJ1-2; D is perhaps TRBD1 (6 bases). Germline CDR1 SGHNT, CDR2 YYREEE (reference sequence). Trimming left V 0 bases short and J 6 bases short, with 12 bases between. This CDR3 comprises 14 residues. This CDR3 is CASSLDTGLDGYTF. Here the CDR3 DNA reads TGTGCCAGCAGCTTGGATACAGGGTTGGATGGCTACACCTTC.

This chain joins TRBV29-1 and TRBJ2-6, with a tentative D call TRBD1 (6 bases). The CDR3 covers 15 residues. V was trimmed by 6 bases and J by 4 bases, leaving 16 bases between them. Germline loops: CDR1 SQVTM, CDR2 ANQGSEA. In nucleotides, the CDR3 is TGCAGCGTGATGATACAGGGTCCCGGGGCCAACGTCCTGACTTTC. Its protein product is CSVMIQGPGANVLTF.

The V call is TRBV6-4, the J call TRBJ2-3, with 7 bases matching TRBD1. This CDR3 comprises 15 residues. The germline gives CDR1 MRHNA, CDR2 SNTAGT. V shed 7 bases, J shed 0 bases, and the junction held 7 bases outside the gene matches. In DNA, the CDR3 is TGTGCCAGCATCCCGGACAGGAGAAGCACAGATACGCAGTATTTT. This encodes CASIPDRRSTDTQYF.

J is TRBJ1-1 and V is TRBV6-1; D perhaps matches TRBD1 (5 bases). CDR3 length: 17 amino acids. From germline, CDR1 is MNHNS and CDR2 SASEGT. The germline V and J ends were trimmed by 5 bases and 4 bases, with 23 bases remaining between them. The CDR3 is CASSRAYLSKGTTEAFF. CDR3 sequence (DNA): TGTGCCAGCAGTAGGGCGTACTTATCTAAGGGGACCACTGAAGCTTTCTTT.

The chain uses TRBV27 and TRBJ2-1; possibly TRBD2 for D (6 bases). The CDR3 spans 16 residues. Per the germline V gene, CDR1 is MNHEY and CDR2 is SMNVEV (reference sequence). V lost 1 base, J lost 1 base, and 11 bases lay in between. The DNA of the CDR3 is TGTGCCAGCAGTTTATATCTAGCGATTTCCTACAATGAGCAGTTCTTC. Encoded protein: CASSLYLAISYNEQFF.

The V gene is TRBV11-2, the J gene TRBJ2-5; D gene ambiguous. The CDR3 is made up of 14 amino acids. Deletions cut 3 bases from V and 7 bases from J, with 15 bases between. Germline V gene data show CDR1 as SGHAT and CDR2 as FQNNGV. CDR3 in amino acids: CASSFGDPLRTQYF. CDR3 coding DNA: TGTGCCAGCAGCTTTGGGGATCCACTTAGGACCCAGTACTTC.

The chain uses TRBV13 and TRBJ2-5, with TRBD1 as a possible D gene (6 bases). The CDR3 has 15 amino acids. CDR1 PRHDT and CDR2 FYEKMQ come from the germline V gene (reference sequence). V was shortened by 0 bases and J by 4 bases, with 12 bases between the two germline ends. Written as DNA, the CDR3 is TGTGCCAGCAGCTTAGGCCAGTGGGGGCCAGAGACCCAGTACTTC. Translating it yields CASSLGQWGPETQYF.

The chain recombines TRBV4-1 with TRBJ1-3; D possibly corresponds to TRBD1 (5 bases). This CDR3 contains 15 residues. Germline assignment: CDR1 MGHRA and CDR2 YSYEKL. V lost 0 bases, J lost 4 bases, and 10 bases lay in between. CDR3 in DNA: TGCGCCAGCAGCCAAGAAAGGGGCCTCGGAAACACCATATATTTT. Translated, it gives CASSQERGLGNTIYF.

This chain uses TRBV30 with TRBJ2-1; D remains unclear. CDR3 size: 10 residues. CDR1 and CDR2 from the germline V gene are GTSNPN and SVGIG (reference sequence). Trimming took off 2 bases at V and 7 bases at J, with 3 bases between the two ends. The CDR3 DNA follows: TGTGCCTGGAGTCTGAATGAGCAGTTCTTC. It translates to CAWSLNEQFF.

The chain links TRBV4-1 to TRBJ2-7; D not certain. Germline V gene sequence: CDR1 MGHRA, CDR2 YSYEKL. The CDR3 runs 16 residues. The V and J ends lost 3 bases and 0 bases respectively, with 15 bases between them. This CDR3 is CASSHAFGRTSYEQYF. The CDR3 DNA follows: TGCGCCAGCAGCCACGCATTCGGACGGACCTCCTACGAGCAGTACTTC.

The chain recombines TRBV24-1 with TRBJ2-1; no clear D. Germline V gene data show CDR1 as KGHDR and CDR2 as SFDVKD. The V end lost 1 base, the J end lost 3 bases, and 3 bases lay between the germline ends. The CDR3 is made up of 13 amino acids. CDR3 nucleotides: TGTGCCACCAGTGATTTCAACTACAATGAGCAGTTCTTC. Translated, it gives CATSDFNYNEQFF.

The V call is TRBV6-2 or TRBV6-3, the J call TRBJ2-5; D ambiguous. Germline-derived CDR1 and CDR2 are MNHEY and SVGEGT. Deletions cut 4 bases from V and 2 bases from J, with 17 bases between. The length of the CDR3 is 16 residues. DNA of the CDR3: TGTGCCAGCAGTTCGGACCCCCCGTCCCGTCAAGAGACCCAGTACTTC. This encodes CASSSDPPSRQETQYF.

This chain connects TRBV20-1 to TRBJ2-7, with D tentatively TRBD1 (6 bases). The germline gives CDR1 DFQATT, CDR2 SNEGSKA (reference sequence). Deletions cut 0 bases from V and 0 bases from J, with 15 bases between. The CDR3 spans 16 residues. The CDR3 region is CSAREFGQGISYEQYF. CDR3 sequence (DNA): TGCAGTGCTAGAGAATTTGGGCAGGGGATCTCCTACGAGCAGTACTTC.

The rearrangement uses TRBV7-6 and TRBJ2-5, with a tentative D call TRBD1 (6 bases). The CDR3 loop spans 14 amino acids. Germline V gene data show CDR1 as SGHVS and CDR2 as FNYEAQ. V lost 5 bases and J lost 1, with 11 bases in between. The CDR3 here is CASSPLTGQETQYF. As DNA, the CDR3 is TGTGCCAGCAGCCCCCTGACAGGCCAAGAGACCCAGTACTTC. Full variable domain (remainder filled in from reference TRBV7-6 and TRBJ2-5): GAGVSQSPRYKVTKRGQDVALRCDPISGHVSLYWYRQALGQGPEFLTYFNYEAQQDKSGLPNDRFSAERPEGSISTLTIQRTEQRDSAMYRCASSPLTGQETQYFGPGTRLLVL.